One and the same sample provided the 3 T cell receptor beta chains below, sequenced in a study of T cell responses to AZD1222 COVID-19 vaccine. Here immunoSEQ multiplex PCR was the method, and the copy in TCRdb shows in-frame clones only, minus some. The repertoire holds 120,000 or so clones, with about four fifths as singletons. The starting material was peripheral blood, obtained on day 0 of AZD1222 vaccination. The receptor set was obtained from an adult in good health.

This clone was counted a single time. The V and J genes are TRBV27 and TRBJ1-2; D not certain. V was shortened by 4 bases and J by 8 bases, with 17 bases between the two germline ends. The germline CDR1 and CDR2 sequences are MNHEY and SMNVEV (reference sequence). CDR3 length equals 14 residues. DNA of the CDR3: TGTGCCAGCAGTTCGCGTTTAGGGTGGGTCGGCTACACCTTC. Encoded protein: CASSSRLGWVGYTF.

This rearrangement joins TRBV7-8 to TRBJ1-4; 9 bases line up with TRBD1. CDR1 SGHVS and CDR2 FQNEAQ come from the germline V gene. V was pared by 5 bases and J by 8 bases, with 12 bases of the junction left unmatched. The CDR3 loop spans 16 amino acids. In DNA, the CDR3 is TGTGCCAGCAGCCCTCTTACGACAGGGGGTAACGAAAAACTGTTTTTT. The encoded protein is CASSPLTTGGNEKLFF.

This chain joins TRBV2 and TRBJ1-2, with D possibly TRBD1 on 5 matching bases. CDR1 is SNHLY, CDR2 FYNNEI, per germline. The V end was cut by 2 bases, the J end by 6 bases, with 19 bases between. The CDR3 length is 16 residues. The CDR3 region has the DNA TGTGCCAGCAGTGAATCCTTTCAGGTCCGGGGCCATGGCTACACCTTC. Residues: CASSESFQVRGHGYTF.